This record concerns one T cell receptor beta chain sequence. Assay execution took place at the deep level. Assay used: immunoSEQ multiplex PCR; TCRdb lists only in-frame clones, some missing. The table has roughly 2,500,000 clones, approximately 94% seen once. The sample originates from a study of shared clonotypes between healthy human individuals. The CDR3 is 18 amino acids. J was trimmed by 5 bases and V by 3 bases; bases with no gene match: 13. Germline CDR1 LNHDA, CDR2 SQIVND (reference sequence). Donors were healthy HIV-negative adults without recent acute infections or vaccinations. This receptor was obtained from a man younger than 35 in good health. Some clones in this sample may be carry-over from other donors' samples. Sequences were obtained from naive CD4+ T cells from PBMCs. Regarding subset: CD45RA+ positively selected. The rearrangement joins TRBV19 to TRBJ2-5; the match to TRBD2 covers 12 bases. The CDR3 protein is CASSMRRLAGGTQETQYF. The CDR3 DNA is TGTGCCAGTAGTATGAGGCGGCTAGCGGGAGGGACCCAGGAGACCCAGTACTTC.